This T cell receptor (beta chain) was recorded in a study of blood T cell repertoires in COVID-19. TCRdb keeps only in-frame clones here, not all; method: immunoSEQ multiplex PCR. The sample carries 100,000 to 150,000 clones, under 85% recorded once. This receptor was taken from a man in his forties with active or convalescent COVID-19. Sequences were obtained from peripheral blood.

The CDR3 sequence is CASSQRDPDRVSTGELFF. The CDR3 coding sequence is TGCGCCAGCAGCCAAAGGGACCCTGACAGGGTAAGCACCGGGGAGCTGTTTTTT. The chain recombines TRBV4-1 with TRBJ2-2; 7 bases agree with TRBD1. This CDR3 contains 18 residues. Germline V lookup: CDR1 MGHRA, CDR2 YSYEKL. V trimming: 2 bases; J trimming: 4 bases; junction bases outside the gene matches: 13.